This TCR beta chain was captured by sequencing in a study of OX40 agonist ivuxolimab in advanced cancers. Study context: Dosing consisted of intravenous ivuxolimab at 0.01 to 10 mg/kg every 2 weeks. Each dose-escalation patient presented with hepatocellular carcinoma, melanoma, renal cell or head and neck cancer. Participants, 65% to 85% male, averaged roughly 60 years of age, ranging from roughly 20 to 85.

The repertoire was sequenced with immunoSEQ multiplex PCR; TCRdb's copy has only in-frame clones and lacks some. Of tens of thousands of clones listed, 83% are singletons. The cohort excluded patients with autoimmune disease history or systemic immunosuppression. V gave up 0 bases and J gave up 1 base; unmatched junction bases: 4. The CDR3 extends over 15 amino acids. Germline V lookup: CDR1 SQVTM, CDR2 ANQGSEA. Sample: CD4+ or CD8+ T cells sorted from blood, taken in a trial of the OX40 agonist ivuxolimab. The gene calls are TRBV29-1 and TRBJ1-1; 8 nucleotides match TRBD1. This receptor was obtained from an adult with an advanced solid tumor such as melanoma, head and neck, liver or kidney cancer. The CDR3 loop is CSVEDAGQGNTEAFF. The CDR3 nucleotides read TGCAGCGTTGAAGATGCAGGACAGGGGAACACTGAAGCTTTCTTT.